A selection of T cell receptor beta chains follows, all from one sample in a study of blood T cell repertoires in COVID-19. Measured with immunoSEQ multiplex PCR; TCRdb has only the in-frame clones, and not every one. The table includes some 210,000 clones, around 80% detected once. The specimen sequenced was peripheral blood. These receptors were taken from a woman in her forties with acute or convalescent COVID-19. The CDR3 runs from the conserved cysteine through the conserved F or W. The D gene is left open where the match is weak. Size values are once, few and many counts, or a class for expanded clones, and some rows have none.

cdr3_length	clone_size	v_call	d_call	j_call	cdr3_nt	cdr3_aa
18	NA	TRBV5-5	TRBD2	TRBJ2-1	TGTGCCAGCAGCTCACCTAGCGGGAGGGCGAGCTCCTACAATGAGCAGTTCTTC	CASSSPSGRASSYNEQFF
14	NA	TRBV3-1/TRBV3-2	NA	TRBJ1-5	TGTGCCAGCAGCCAGGGGGGGGCCAATCAGCCCCAGCATTTT	CASSQGGANQPQHF
16	NA	TRBV3-1/TRBV3-2	TRBD1	TRBJ1-2	TGTGCCAGCAGCCGAAATGCCGGGACAGGGGCATCGGGCTACACCTTC	CASSRNAGTGASGYTF
15	NA	TRBV21-1	NA	TRBJ2-7	TGTGCCAGCAGCAAAATGGACCGACTCCAGGGCGAGCAGTACTTC	CASSKMDRLQGEQYF
13	NA	TRBV2	NA	TRBJ2-1	TGTGCCACAACTAGTACGGGTAACAATGAGCAGTTCTTC	CATTSTGNNEQFF
17	few	TRBV30	TRBD1	TRBJ1-5	TGTGCCTGGACGAGTCGCGTCGGGACAGGGAACGTTCAGCCCCAGCATTTT	CAWTSRVGTGNVQPQHF
13	NA	TRBV6-2/TRBV6-3	NA	TRBJ2-5	TGTGCCAGCAGTTACGGCAGACAAGAGACCCAGTACTTC	CASSYGRQETQYF
18	NA	TRBV3-1/TRBV3-2	TRBD1	TRBJ2-6	TGTGCCAGCAGCCAAGCAAGGGGGCTGAGCTCTGGGGCCAACGTCCTGACTTTC	CASSQARGLSSGANVLTF
12	NA	TRBV30	NA	TRBJ2-7	TGTGCCTGGAGGGGGGGTGCCCACGAGCAGTACTTC	CAWRGGAHEQYF
14	NA	TRBV29-1	TRBD2	TRBJ2-5	TGCAGCGTGGGCACTAGCGGGAGCGGAGAGACCCAGTACTTC	CSVGTSGSGETQYF
14	NA	TRBV19	NA	TRBJ1-3	TGTGCCAGTAGCCGGACGGACAGAGGGAACACCATATATTTT	CASSRTDRGNTIYF
13	NA	TRBV21-1	NA	TRBJ1-2	TGTGCCATCCTCCGACAGGGGTACTATGGCTACACCTTC	CAILRQGYYGYTF
10	NA	TRBV20-1	NA	TRBJ2-1	TGCAGTGCTAGTAGGGGGGAGCAGTTCTTC	CSASRGEQFF
13	NA	TRBV6-5	NA	TRBJ1-1	TGTGCCAGCAGTTACGGGGGCCGGACTGAAGCTTTCTTT	CASSYGGRTEAFF
11	NA	TRBV2	NA	TRBJ1-6	TGTGCCAGCAGTGCGAATTCACCCCTCCACTTT	CASSANSPLHF
12	few	TRBV7-9	NA	TRBJ1-1	TGTGCCAGCAGCCCAGGCAGTCTGTCAGCTTTCTTT	CASSPGSLSAFF
17	NA	TRBV4-3	TRBD1	TRBJ1-2	TGCGCCAGCAGCCAAATGGACAGGGAGATTCAAAACTATGGCTACACCTTC	CASSQMDREIQNYGYTF
15	NA	TRBV5-4	TRBD1	TRBJ2-3	TGTGCCAGCAGCTTGGACAGGGGGTTCACAGATACGCAGTATTTT	CASSLDRGFTDTQYF
17	NA	TRBV7-3	TRBD2	TRBJ2-3	TGTGCCAGCAGCCCTCTGAGGATAGCGGGGGGGACAGATACGCAGTATTTT	CASSPLRIAGGTDTQYF
15	NA	TRBV24-1	TRBD1	TRBJ2-3	TGTGCCACCAGTGATCCGGACAGGGCCACAGATACGCAGTATTTT	CATSDPDRATDTQYF
17	NA	TRBV6-2/TRBV6-3	TRBD2	TRBJ2-1	TGTGCCAGCAGTTACTCCCTCCGGGGGAGGGAGGAGAATGAGCAGTTCTTC	CASSYSLRGREENEQFF
17	NA	TRBV11-2	NA	TRBJ2-7	TGTGCCAGCAGCTTAGTTAACCGGGCCCGCCTCGGGAACGAGCAGTACTTC	CASSLVNRARLGNEQYF
13	NA	TRBV3-1/TRBV3-2	TRBD1	TRBJ1-1	TGTGCCAGCAGCCATCGACAGGGGGTAGGTGCTTTCTTT	CASSHRQGVGAFF
11	NA	TRBV29-1	TRBD1	TRBJ1-2	TGCAGCGTTGTGACAGGGTATGGCTACACCTTC	CSVVTGYGYTF
16	NA	TRBV10-3	NA	TRBJ1-4	TGTGCCATCAGTGAGTCCCTGACAGCCACTAATGAAAAACTGTTTTTT	CAISESLTATNEKLFF
17	NA	TRBV10-3	TRBD2	TRBJ2-3	TGTGCCATCAGTGAGCCTCGGGGAGCGGGGGCCGGGGATACGCAGTATTTT	CAISEPRGAGAGDTQYF
14	NA	TRBV10-1	NA	TRBJ2-3	TGCGCCAGCAGTATCGGAGGGAAGACAGATACGCAGTATTTT	CASSIGGKTDTQYF
15	NA	TRBV6-5	TRBD1	TRBJ1-1	TGTGCCAGCAGACTGGGACAGGGGGGGAACACTGAAGCTTTCTTT	CASRLGQGGNTEAFF
16	NA	TRBV2	TRBD1	TRBJ2-5	TGTGCCAGCAGGGCGGACAGGGGGTCCCACCAAGAGACCCAGTACTTC	CASRADRGSHQETQYF
15	NA	TRBV11-1	NA	TRBJ2-5	TGTGCCAGCAGCTTATTTGCGGGCGACCAAGAGACCCAGTACTTC	CASSLFAGDQETQYF
15	NA	TRBV11-3	NA	TRBJ2-1	TGTGCCAGCAGCCTACATTCTGGACAGTACAATGAGCAGTTCTTC	CASSLHSGQYNEQFF
14	once	TRBV29-1	TRBD1	TRBJ2-5	TGCAGCGCACCGACAGGGGCGAACCAAGAGACCCAGTACTTC	CSAPTGANQETQYF
14	few	TRBV5-1	TRBD1	TRBJ1-2	TGCGCCAGCAGCCCCTCAGGGGGGAACTATGGCTACACCTTC	CASSPSGGNYGYTF
14	few	TRBV11-3	NA	TRBJ1-1	TGTGCCAGCAGCTTAGGGGGAGTAGGCACTGAAGCTTTCTTT	CASSLGGVGTEAFF
16	NA	TRBV27	NA	TRBJ2-5	TGTGCCAGCAGTCCCCTGTTGTGGCGGGAACAAGAGACCCAGTACTTC	CASSPLLWREQETQYF
16	NA	TRBV27	NA	TRBJ2-1	TGTGCCAGCAGTCCGGAGGTTCTGCTCTCCTACAATGAGCAGTTCTTC	CASSPEVLLSYNEQFF
14	NA	TRBV5-1	TRBD1	TRBJ1-2	TGCGCCAGCAGCAGGGGACAGGGAGACTATGGCTACACCTTC	CASSRGQGDYGYTF
13	NA	TRBV2	NA	TRBJ1-4	TGTGCCAGCAGACAGGGTAGGGAAGAAAAACTGTTTTTT	CASRQGREEKLFF
12	NA	TRBV5-6	NA	TRBJ1-2	TGTGCCAGCAGCAGGGGTAACTATGGCTACACCTTC	CASSRGNYGYTF
15	once	TRBV2	NA	TRBJ1-1	TGTGCCAGCAGTGAATCTCGCAGGGTTGGGACTGAAGCTTTCTTT	CASSESRRVGTEAFF
13	NA	TRBV19	NA	TRBJ2-2	TGTGCCAGCCGGACGGGGGTCACCGGGGAGCTGTTTTTT	CASRTGVTGELFF